This T cell receptor (beta chain) was identified during a study of blood T cell repertoires in COVID-19. On the study more broadly: Acute and convalescent COVID-19 specimens originated in the United States, Italy and Spain. PBMCs, B-cell-depleted T cells, or T cells provided the cDNA or gDNA that made up the material.

Per the original data handling: Estimates of nucleated cell counts were drawn from the amplification of reference gene primers. Libraries were prepared by immunoSEQ multiplex PCR; TCRdb keeps only in-frame clonotypes and omits some of them. V and J calls plus clone size are reproduced from that table; the DNA served to infer D and trimming. This repertoire shows roughly 39,000 clones, roughly 87% found once; its top ten account for about 9.2%. CDR1 is SEHNR, CDR2 FQNEAQ, per germline (reference sequence). The CDR3 covers 14 residues. The V end lost 2 bases, the J end lost 5 bases, and 12 bases lay between the germline ends.

The chain joins TRBV7-9 to TRBJ1-1; no clear D gene. The specimen sequenced was peripheral blood. This TCR came from a woman of 80 years or more with active COVID-19. CDR3 sequence: CASSLNRRETEAFF. DNA of the CDR3: TGTGCCAGCAGCTTAAATAGGAGGGAAACTGAAGCTTTCTTT.